This TCR beta chain comes out of a study of OX40 agonist ivuxolimab in advanced cancers. Study details: Of mixed ages from about 20 to 80 and averaging approximately 60 years, the group was about 86% male. Broader study findings: There were also nonresponders showing low normalized T-cell clonal expansion. Researchers report that CD8+ T cells had, on average, more expanded clones than CD4+.

Germline assignment: CDR1 MNHNS and CDR2 SASEGT. V was cut by 6 bases and J by 6 bases, with 10 bases left in between. This CDR3 comprises 12 residues. This clone was found once. Its target is not known. Autoimmune disease history or systemic immunosuppression barred patients. Sequenced by immunoSEQ multiplex PCR; TCRdb stores in-frame clones only, minus some. In the table there are over 20,000 clones, around 75% of which are singletons. The V and J genes are TRBV6-1 and TRBJ2-3; D gene ambiguous. The clonotype was recovered from an adult with an advanced solid tumor such as melanoma, head and neck, liver or kidney cancer. The specimen comprised CD4+ or CD8+ T cells sorted from blood, sampled in a trial of the OX40 agonist ivuxolimab. The CDR3 is CASSPALDTQYF. The DNA for the CDR3 is TGTGCCAGCAGCCCGGCGTTGGATACGCAGTATTTT.